What follows are 32 T cell receptor beta chains derived from one specimen sequenced in a study of blood T cell repertoires in COVID-19. The method was immunoSEQ multiplex PCR; TCRdb's version includes in-frame clones alone and lacks a portion of them. The table lists some 260,000 clones, about 88% of them singletons. Sequences were obtained from peripheral blood. The receptors were gathered from a middle-aged woman who had recovered from COVID-19.

The CDR3 spells CASSKVGESTGELFF. CDR3 sequence (DNA): TGTGCCAGCAGTAAAGTGGGAGAGAGCACCGGGGAGCTGTTTTTT. V gene TRBV11-2 combines with J gene TRBJ2-2; D may be TRBD2 (5 bases). The CDR3 contains 15 residues. The ends were cut back, 6 bases at V and 4 bases at J, with 15 bases in the middle. Per germline, CDR1 SGHAT and CDR2 FQNNGV. The full variable domain, its missing parts supplied by reference TRBV11-2 and TRBJ2-2, is EAGVAQSPRYKIIEKRQSVAFWCNPISGHATLYWYQQILGQGPKLLIQFQNNGVVDDSQLPKDRFSAERLKGVDSTLKIQPAKLEDSAVYLCASSKVGESTGELFFGEGSRLTVL.

The chain links TRBV14 to TRBJ2-1; the D gene is possibly TRBD2 (5 bases). The V gene lost 1 base and the J gene lost 7 bases, with 11 bases spanning the gap. Per germline, CDR1 SGHDN and CDR2 FVKESK. The CDR3 consists of 14 residues. The CDR3 protein is CASSQAGWRNEQFF. The CDR3 DNA sequence: TGTGCCAGCAGCCAAGCGGGATGGAGGAATGAGCAGTTCTTC.

The rearrangement joins TRBV7-2 to TRBJ1-6; 7 positions agree with TRBD1. In germline, CDR1 is SGHTA, CDR2 FQGNSA. J lost 14 bases, V lost 5 bases, and 12 bases had no gene match. The CDR3 spans 14 residues. CDR3 region: CASSQTGTEFTLHF. The DNA for the CDR3 is TGTGCCAGCAGCCAGACCGGGACAGAGTTCACCCTCCACTTT.

Written as DNA, the CDR3 is TGTGCCAGTAGTATCTCAACAGATCAGCCCCAGCATTTT. This encodes CASSISTDQPQHF. The chain has TRBV19 and TRBJ1-5; D remains unclear. Trimming took 3 bases from V and 5 from J, leaving 8 bases between them. Germline loops: CDR1 LNHDA, CDR2 SQIVND (reference sequence). CDR3 length: 13 amino acids.

The chain joins TRBV6-5 to TRBJ1-1; D gene uncertain. The CDR3 is 15 residues long. Germline V gives CDR1 MNHEY, CDR2 SVGAGI. The V and J ends lost 6 bases and 1 base respectively, with 15 bases between them. This CDR3 is CASRQREAPNTEAFF. DNA of the CDR3: TGTGCCAGCAGACAGAGGGAAGCCCCGAACACTGAAGCTTTCTTT.

This rearrangement joins TRBV6-5 to TRBJ1-4, with D perhaps TRBD1 (5 bases). Germline V lookup: CDR1 MNHEY, CDR2 SVGAGI. The V end was cut by 1 base, the J end by 8 bases, with 8 bases between. CDR3 length equals 13 residues. CDR3 region: CASSYWGGEKLFF. The CDR3 DNA sequence: TGTGCCAGCAGTTACTGGGGCGGAGAAAAACTGTTTTTT.

This clone has just a few counts. V gene TRBV4-1 combines with J gene TRBJ1-2; 8 bases line up with TRBD1. The V gene's germline CDR1 is MGHRA and CDR2 YSYEKL. J lost 0 bases, V lost 1 base, and 4 bases had no gene match. This CDR3 is 16 amino acids long. CDR3 protein: CASSQGTGSPNYGYTF. The CDR3 nucleotides are TGCGCCAGCAGCCAAGGGACAGGGAGTCCTAACTATGGCTACACCTTC.

The rearrangement joins TRBV11-2 to TRBJ2-3; the match to TRBD1 covers 8 bases. V trimming: 2 bases; J trimming: 4 bases; junction bases outside the gene matches: 11. From germline, CDR1 is SGHAT and CDR2 FQNNGV. The CDR3 is 17 amino acids. DNA for the CDR3: TGTGCCAGCAGCTTAAGCGTTCGGCCAGGGGGCCCAGATACGCAGTATTTT. The encoded protein is CASSLSVRPGGPDTQYF.

Here the CDR3 DNA reads TGTGCCAGCAAGTCACAGGGGGCGCTGGGTAATGAGCAGTTCTTC. Translation: CASKSQGALGNEQFF. The rearrangement uses TRBV7-2 and TRBJ2-1, with 9 nucleotides matching TRBD1. Germline V lookup: CDR1 SGHTA, CDR2 FQGNSA. This CDR3 comprises 15 residues. The V gene end was trimmed by 7 bases and the J gene end by 7 bases; junction bases not matched to a gene: 11. Full variable domain (remainder filled in from reference TRBV7-2 and TRBJ2-1): GAGVSQSPSNKVTEKGKDVELRCDPISGHTALYWYRQSLGQGLEFLIYFQGNSAPDKSGLPSDRFSAERTGGSVSTLTIQRTQQEDSAVYLCASKSQGALGNEQFFGPGTRLTVL.

The CDR3 sequence: CASSSVSSGMFYEQYF. CDR3 coding DNA: TGTGCCAGCAGCTCCGTGTCTAGCGGGATGTTCTACGAGCAGTACTTC. The chain links TRBV11-3 to TRBJ2-7, with TRBD2 matching over 9 bases. This CDR3 has 16 residues. J gave up 3 bases and V 4 bases, and 10 bases lay outside the gene matches. Germline V gene sequence: CDR1 SGHNT, CDR2 YENEEA. Full variable domain (remainder filled in from reference TRBV11-3 and TRBJ2-7): EAGVVQSPRYKIIEKKQPVAFWCNPISGHNTLYWYLQNLGQGPELLIRYENEEAVDDSQLPKDRFSAERLKGVDSTLKIQPAELGDSAVYLCASSSVSSGMFYEQYFGPGTRLTVT.

The J gene is TRBJ1-6, the V gene TRBV15; TRBD1 is a possible D gene (6 bases). CDR3 length: 17 residues. V was clipped by 1 base and J by 6 bases, with 16 bases between them. Germline lookup yields CDR1 LNHNV and CDR2 YYDKDF (reference sequence). DNA of the CDR3: TGTGCCACCAGCAGAGGAAGACAGGACAGTTTTAATTCACCCCTCCACTTT. It translates to CATSRGRQDSFNSPLHF.

The V gene is TRBV7-3, the J gene TRBJ2-3; 8 nucleotides match TRBD1. The ends lost 2 bases at V and 1 base at J; junction bases unmatched: 2. The CDR3 sequence is 15 residues long. Germline V gives CDR1 SGHTA, CDR2 FQGTGA. This CDR3 is CASSLDRGGTDTQYF. DNA of the CDR3: TGTGCCAGCAGCTTAGACAGGGGTGGCACAGATACGCAGTATTTT.

This clone was observed a few times. The rearrangement links TRBV9 to TRBJ1-4; D remains unclear. Per germline, CDR1 SGDLS and CDR2 YYNGEE. With 0 bases removed from V and 3 bases from J, the gap between germline ends came to 9 bases. The CDR3 extends over 15 amino acids. The CDR3 DNA reads as TGTGCCAGCAGCGTAGGTGAGACTCCTAATGAAAAACTGTTTTTT. It yields the protein CASSVGETPNEKLFF.

The rearrangement joins TRBV30 to TRBJ2-1, with TRBD2 identical over 9 bases. The length of the CDR3 is 20 residues. Germline CDR1 is GTSNPN and CDR2 is SVGIG (reference sequence). V lost 0 bases to trimming and J lost 4 bases; unmatched junction nucleotides: 19. The DNA for the CDR3 is TGTGCCTGGAGTGTAAACTCTCTGCGGGGGGGCCGGGGAGAATACAATGAGCAGTTCTTC. It translates to CAWSVNSLRGGRGEYNEQFF.

The rearrangement joins TRBV11-3 to TRBJ2-7, with D possibly TRBD2 on 6 matching bases. The CDR3 consists of 14 residues. V lost 1 base and J 0 bases, leaving 7 bases between the germline ends. Germline V gene sequence: CDR1 SGHNT, CDR2 YENEEA. The CDR3 DNA sequence: TGTGCCAGCAGCTTAGGCGGGACCTCCTACGAGCAGTACTTC. Its translation: CASSLGGTSYEQYF.

This rearrangement joins TRBV12-3 or TRBV12-4 to TRBJ1-5; D is uncertain. Deletions cut 1 base from V and 5 bases from J, with 6 bases between. This CDR3 comprises 13 residues. The CDR3 sequence is CASSLGADQPQHF. CDR3 coding DNA: TGTGCCAGCAGTTTAGGGGCAGATCAGCCCCAGCATTTT.

V gene TRBV28 combines with J gene TRBJ1-2, with TRBD1 matching over 8 bases. Germline CDR1 and CDR2: MDHEN and SYDVKM. V gave up 6 bases and J gave up 6 bases; unmatched junction bases: 6. This CDR3 spans 13 amino acids. DNA for the CDR3: TGTGCCAGCAGCTTGGCAGGGGGCGATGGCTACACCTTC. This encodes CASSLAGGDGYTF.

The V and J genes are TRBV27 and TRBJ2-3; no firm D call. Germline loops: CDR1 MNHEY, CDR2 SMNVEV (reference sequence). The CDR3 has 13 amino acids. Trimming stripped 2 bases from V and 3 bases from J, with 6 bases between. The CDR3 reads CASSLGWTDTQYF. CDR3 bases: TGTGCCAGCAGTTTAGGCTGGACAGATACGCAGTATTTT.

V is TRBV6-6 and J is TRBJ1-3; maybe TRBD1 (6 bases). The V end was cut by 6 bases, the J end by 0 bases, with 15 bases between. Germline CDR1 is MNHNY and CDR2 is SVGAGI (reference sequence). The CDR3 contains 16 residues. CDR3 coding DNA: TGTGCCAGCAGGACTTCCGGACAGCCCTCTGGAAACACCATATATTTT. Its protein is CASRTSGQPSGNTIYF.

The chain joins TRBV19 to TRBJ1-1, with 7 bases aligning to TRBD1. The CDR3 has 13 amino acids. CDR1 and CDR2 from the germline V gene are LNHDA and SQIVND (reference sequence). The V segment lost 7 bases and the J segment 4 bases; nucleotides outside the gene matches: 6. This CDR3 is CASTKTGRTEAFF. As DNA, the CDR3 is TGTGCCAGTACCAAGACAGGGCGCACTGAAGCTTTCTTT.

The chain combines TRBV5-1 with TRBJ2-1, with 9 nucleotides matching TRBD2. Germline V gives CDR1 SGHRS, CDR2 YFSETQ. This CDR3 has 15 amino acids. The V segment lost 3 bases and the J segment 4 bases; nucleotides outside the gene matches: 5. The CDR3 reads CASSSAGGNYNEQFF. CDR3 DNA sequence: TGCGCCAGCAGCTCGGCGGGAGGGAATTACAATGAGCAGTTCTTC.

This rearrangement joins TRBV11-2 to TRBJ2-5; no clear D. The CDR3 has 11 residues. Trimming removed 3 bases from V and 5 bases from J, with 4 bases in between. The germline V gene has CDR1 SGHAT and CDR2 FQNNGV. CDR3 coding DNA: TGTGCCAGCAGCTTGAGGGAGACCCAGTACTTC. It codes for CASSLRETQYF. The full variable domain, rest sourced from reference TRBV11-2 and TRBJ2-5, is EAGVAQSPRYKIIEKRQSVAFWCNPISGHATLYWYQQILGQGPKLLIQFQNNGVVDDSQLPKDRFSAERLKGVDSTLKIQPAKLEDSAVYLCASSLRETQYFGPGTRLLVL.

The rearrangement uses TRBV28 and TRBJ2-3, with 10 bases matching TRBD2. Per the germline V gene, CDR1 is MDHEN and CDR2 is SYDVKM. The CDR3 sequence is 16 residues long. V gave up 6 bases and J gave up 0 bases; unmatched junction bases: 6. As DNA, the CDR3 is TGTGCCAGCAGCCTCGGACTAGCGGCCAGCACAGATACGCAGTATTTT. It is translated as CASSLGLAASTDTQYF.

This chain joins TRBV18 and TRBJ1-2, with D tentatively TRBD1 (5 bases). V was trimmed by 3 bases and J by 6 bases, leaving 17 bases between them. CDR3 length equals 15 residues. CDR1 and CDR2 from the germline V gene are KGHSH and LQKENI. The CDR3 loop reads CASSPPGGGGDGYTF. DNA of the CDR3: TGTGCCAGCTCACCTCCCGGTGGGGGAGGCGATGGCTACACCTTC.

This chain joins TRBV6-6 and TRBJ1-2, with D perhaps TRBD1 (5 bases). This CDR3 is 15 amino acids long. Germline lookup yields CDR1 MNHNY and CDR2 SVGAGI (reference sequence). V shed 7 bases and J shed 0 bases, with 15 bases lying between them. This CDR3 is CASTAPGPTNYGYTF. Here the CDR3 DNA reads TGTGCCAGCACGGCGCCAGGGCCAACTAACTATGGCTACACCTTC.

The chain links TRBV7-9 to TRBJ2-2; possible D gene TRBD1, 6 bases. V dropped 5 bases and J dropped 2 bases, with 18 bases sitting between them. The CDR3 totals 17 residues. Germline CDR1 SEHNR, CDR2 FQNEAQ (reference sequence). The CDR3 DNA reads as TGTGCCAGCAGCATACAAGCCCGGGACATCAACACCGGGGAGCTGTTTTTT. It translates to CASSIQARDINTGELFF.

The chain couples TRBV30 to TRBJ2-7; D perhaps matches TRBD2 (6 bases). CDR1 and CDR2 (germline): GTSNPN, SVGIG (reference sequence). CDR3 length equals 15 residues. Trimming shortened V by 3 bases and J by 0 bases, and 15 bases separated the two germline ends. This CDR3 is CAWSWLAQSSYEQYF. For the CDR3, the DNA is TGTGCCTGGAGCTGGCTAGCGCAAAGCTCCTACGAGCAGTACTTC.

The rearrangement links TRBV7-6 to TRBJ2-6; D call uncertain. V dropped 0 bases and J dropped 0 bases, with 3 bases sitting between them. The CDR3 is 15 amino acids. Germline V CDR1 and CDR2: SGHVS, FNYEAQ. The CDR3 sequence is CASSLASSGANVLTF. The DNA for the CDR3 is TGTGCCAGCAGCTTAGCCAGCTCTGGGGCCAACGTCCTGACTTTC.

The rearrangement joins TRBV7-9 to TRBJ2-2; possibly TRBD2 for D (5 bases). V lost 1 base and J 7 bases, leaving 10 bases between the germline ends. This CDR3 region has 14 residues. The germline V gene encodes CDR1 SEHNR and CDR2 FQNEAQ (reference sequence). CDR3 nucleotides: TGTGCCAGCAGCTTAGAGGGCCGGGGCGGGGAGCTGTTTTTT. Its translation is CASSLEGRGGELFF.

This chain connects TRBV6-1 to TRBJ2-7; the D gene is possibly TRBD1 (6 bases). Germline CDR1 reads MNHNS; CDR2 reads SASEGT. This CDR3 has 13 amino acids. V lost 1 base, J lost 10 bases, and 14 bases lay in between. DNA of the CDR3: TGTGCCAGCAGTGAAGGCGCACAGGGCACACAGTACTTC. Translated, it gives CASSEGAQGTQYF.

Only one count was recorded for this clone. The chain couples TRBV12-3 or TRBV12-4 to TRBJ1-2; D is possibly TRBD1 (6 bases). V lost 3 bases and J lost 4, with 9 bases in between. CDR3 length equals 13 residues. The CDR3 sequence: CASSLTGSYGYTF. DNA of the CDR3: TGTGCCAGCAGTTTGACAGGTTCCTATGGCTACACCTTC.

The V gene is TRBV7-2, the J gene TRBJ1-2; perhaps TRBD1 as D (6 bases). Germline V gene lookup returns CDR1 SGHTA and CDR2 FQGNSA. CDR3 length: 13 amino acids. Between the trimmed V and J ends, which lost 4 bases and 8 bases, there was a span of 14 bases. The CDR3 here is CASSYDRTRGYTF. DNA of the CDR3: TGTGCCAGCAGCTACGACAGGACCCGCGGCTACACCTTC.